Here is one TCR beta chain with its context. Generated by immunoSEQ multiplex PCR, the TCRdb table keeps only in-frame clones and is missing some. The table has tens of thousands of clones, around 93% seen once; the top ten hold 3.5% to 4.5%. This sample was included in a study of technical replicates of blood from a handful of donors. CDR3 length: 13 residues. Germline values: CDR1 SGHDN, CDR2 FVKESK. The germline V and J ends were trimmed by 9 bases and 8 bases, with 16 bases remaining between them. The specimen sequenced was PBMCs. The chain combines TRBV14 with TRBJ1-4; TRBD1 might be the D (6 bases). This clonotype was obtained from a human donor in good health. Some clones in this sample may be carry-over from other donors' samples. In DNA form, the CDR3 reads TGTGCCAGTCGGAAGGGGGGGGAAGAAAAACTGTTTTTT. Translating it yields CASRKGGEEKLFF. Combining the CDR3 with reference TRBV14 and TRBJ1-4 gives the whole variable domain EAGVTQFPSHSVIEKGQTVTLRCDPISGHDNLYWYRRVMGKEIKFLLHFVKESKQDESGMPNNRFLAERTGGTYSTLKVQPAELEDSGVYFCASRKGGEEKLFFGSGTQLSVL.